This TCR beta chain comes out of a study of T cells in Graves' hyperthyroidism and ophthalmopathy. General observations from the study: Classification by a 13 V-J model distinguished ophthalmopathy from stable hyperthyroidism. Appearing also in blood were most of the thyroid clonotypes expanded above 0.001.

There were TCR beta CDR3 regions amplified from RNA transcripts. Primed by the HTBI set, a first-round RT-PCR was run on the TCR CDR3. TCRdb processed the multiplex PCR reads anew with MiXCR; each CDR3 protein has one entry. The sample holds some 760,000 distinct CDR3 sequences, 12% to 15% seen once. This clonotype was observed a few times. Antigen: not known. V lost 6 bases and J 3 bases, leaving 6 bases between the germline ends. The CDR3 has 11 residues. Germline CDR1 is MGHDK and CDR2 is SYGVNS. Sequencing was performed on blood. The rearrangement joins TRBV25-1 to TRBJ2-7; no clear D gene. This clonotype originated in a woman aged 18-29 years with Graves' hyperthyroidism. CDR3 coding DNA: TGTGCCAGCAGCAGGTTCTACGAGCAGTACTTC. Translation gives CASSRFYEQYF.